The 3 T cell receptor beta chains below come from one sample, sequenced in a study of neoadjuvant anti-PD-1 for oral cavity cancer. The table came from immunoSEQ multiplex PCR; TCRdb's copy has only in-frame clones and leaves some out. The sample contains fewer than 70,000 clones, around four fifths of which appear only once. The material was PBMCs, obtained before nivolumab (anti-PD-1) treatment. The receptors derive from a person between 40 and 79 years old with oral cavity squamous cell carcinoma.

V is TRBV9 and J is TRBJ1-1; 9 nucleotides agree with TRBD1. Losses at the gene ends were 6 bases for V and 5 bases for J; bases not matched to a gene: 11. Germline-derived CDR1 and CDR2 are SGDLS and YYNGEE. The CDR3 has 15 amino acids. CDR3 amino acids: CASKPGDRVGTEAFF. The CDR3 coding sequence is TGTGCCAGCAAGCCAGGGGACAGGGTGGGGACTGAAGCTTTCTTT. Based on the CDR3 plus reference TRBV9 and TRBJ1-1, the full variable domain is DSGVTQTPKHLITATGQRVTLRCSPRSGDLSVYWYQQSLDQGLQFLIQYYNGEERAKGNILERFSAQQFPDLHSELNLSSLELGDSALYFCASKPGDRVGTEAFFGQGTRLTVV.

The genes are TRBV6-5 and TRBJ2-7; TRBD2 is a possible D gene (6 bases). The V end was cut by 2 bases, the J end by 6 bases, with 11 bases between. Germline V lookup: CDR1 MNHEY, CDR2 SVGAGI. The length of the CDR3 is 13 residues. DNA of the CDR3: TGTGCCAGCAGTTACCGCGGGACGGGCGAGCAGTACTTC. The encoded protein is CASSYRGTGEQYF.

J is TRBJ2-3 and V is TRBV13; the match to TRBD2 covers 11 bases. After removal of 4 bases from V and 7 bases from J, the junction contained 16 bases not matched to a gene. This CDR3 has 18 residues. Germline values: CDR1 PRHDT, CDR2 FYEKMQ (reference sequence). Here the CDR3 reads CASSSRLISGGAKYTQYF. The DNA of the CDR3 is TGTGCCAGCAGCTCTCGACTGATTAGCGGGGGGGCGAAATATACGCAGTATTTT.